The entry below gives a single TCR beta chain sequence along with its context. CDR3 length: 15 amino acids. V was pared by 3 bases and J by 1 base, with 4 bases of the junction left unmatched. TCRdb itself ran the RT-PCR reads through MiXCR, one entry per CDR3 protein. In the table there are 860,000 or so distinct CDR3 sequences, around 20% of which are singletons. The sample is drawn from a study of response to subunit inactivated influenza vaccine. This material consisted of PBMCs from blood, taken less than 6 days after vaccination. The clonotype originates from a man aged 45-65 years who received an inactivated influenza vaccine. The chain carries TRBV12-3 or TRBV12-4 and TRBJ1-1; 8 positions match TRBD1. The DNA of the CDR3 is TGTGCCAGCAGTTTCTTTGGGACAGGGAACACTGAAGCTTTCTTT. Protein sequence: CASSFFGTGNTEAFF.